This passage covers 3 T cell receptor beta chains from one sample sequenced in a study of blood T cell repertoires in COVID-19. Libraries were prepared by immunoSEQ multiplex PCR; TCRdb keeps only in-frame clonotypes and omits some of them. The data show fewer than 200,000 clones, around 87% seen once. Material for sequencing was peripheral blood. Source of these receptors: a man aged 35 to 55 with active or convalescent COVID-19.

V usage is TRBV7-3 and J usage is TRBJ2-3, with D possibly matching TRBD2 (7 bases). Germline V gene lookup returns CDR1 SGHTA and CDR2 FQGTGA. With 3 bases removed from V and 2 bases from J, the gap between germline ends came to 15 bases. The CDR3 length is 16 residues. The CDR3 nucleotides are TGTGCCAGCAGCTTGGCCGGGGGGCGTAACACAGATACGCAGTATTTT. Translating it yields CASSLAGGRNTDTQYF.

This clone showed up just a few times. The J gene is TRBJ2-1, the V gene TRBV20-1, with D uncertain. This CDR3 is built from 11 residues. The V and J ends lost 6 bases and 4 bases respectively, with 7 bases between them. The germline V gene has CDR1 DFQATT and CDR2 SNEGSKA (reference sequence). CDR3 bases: TGCAGTGCAGCCGTTTACAATGAGCAGTTCTTC. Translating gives CSAAVYNEQFF.

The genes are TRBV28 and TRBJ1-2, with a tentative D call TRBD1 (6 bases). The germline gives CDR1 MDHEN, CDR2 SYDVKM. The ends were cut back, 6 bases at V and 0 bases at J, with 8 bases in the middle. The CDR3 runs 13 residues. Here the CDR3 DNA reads TGTGCCAGCAGAAACAGGGCTAACTATGGCTACACCTTC. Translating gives CASRNRANYGYTF.